The TCR beta chain under discussion was sequenced for a study of blood T cells in healthy people across ages. Whole-study results and caveats: Samples with more naive T cells showed higher observed beta diversity.

Comment on this clonotype: Its antigen remains unknown.

For the second PCR, which ran for 7 to 11 cycles, a sample-barcoded 5' primer and a J-beta primer mix were used. A single record per CDR3 protein comes from TCRdb applying MiXCR to the 5' RACE reads. Of about 1.1 million distinct CDR3 sequences detected, more than 30% appear once; the ten largest clones hold 10% to 15%. This sequence originates from a man between 18 and 35 years old in good health. The sample taken for sequencing was blood.

CDR3 protein: CASSKGAQSEQYF. CDR3 sequence (DNA): TGTGCCAGCAGCAAGGGGGCCCAATCCGAGCAGTACTTC. The chain joins TRBV9 to TRBJ2-7, with 7 bases aligning to TRBD1. V lost 4 bases and J lost 6; bases outside the gene matches: 7. Per germline, CDR1 SGDLS and CDR2 YYNGEE. This CDR3 has 13 amino acids.